This is a list of T cell receptor beta chains from one sample in a study of T-cell reconstitution after alpha-beta-depleted transplantation in children. In TCRdb, the PCR reads were re-called with MiXCR into one record per CDR3 protein. The sample shows around 800,000 distinct CDR3 sequences, under 20% of them seen only once. The sequencing here drew on PBMCs, mostly from graft donor cells, taken 360 days after TCRalphabeta/CD19-depleted stem cell transplant. The receptor source for this set is a male patient younger than 18 who had a stem cell transplant for acute lymphoblastic leukemia, so the T cells may come from the graft donor. Each CDR3 is given with its conserved first and last residue. The D gene is left open where the match is weak. Clone size is shown for a subset of rows, as once, few, many or a class of expanded clone.

J: TRBJ2-7
V: TRBV13
D: TRBD2
size: few
CDR3: CASSSLGLAESYEQYF
DNA: TGTGCCAGCAGCTCACTGGGACTAGCGGAGTCCTACGAGCAGTACTTC

J: TRBJ2-7
V: TRBV4-3
D: TRBD2
size: -
CDR3: CASSQDARASGRKGYEQYF
DNA: TGCGCCAGCAGCCAGGATGCGAGGGCTAGCGGGAGGAAGGGTTACGAGCAGTACTTC

J: TRBJ1-2
V: TRBV6-5
D: -
size: -
CDR3: CASTYLQGSYGYTF
DNA: TGTGCCAGCACTTACCTTCAGGGGAGCTATGGCTACACCTTC

J: TRBJ1-1
V: TRBV12-3/TRBV12-4
D: -
size: -
CDR3: CASSLAVHTEAFF
DNA: TGTGCCAGCAGTTTAGCGGTCCACACTGAAGCTTTCTTT

J: TRBJ2-7
V: TRBV4-1
D: -
size: few
CDR3: CASSQDRQSLRYEQYF
DNA: TGCGCCAGCAGCCAAGATCGCCAGTCCCTTCGTTACGAGCAGTACTTC

J: TRBJ2-1
V: TRBV6-1
D: TRBD2
size: -
CDR3: CASLGGTQYNEQFF
DNA: TGTGCCAGCCTGGGGGGGACGCAGTACAATGAGCAGTTCTTC

J: TRBJ1-2
V: TRBV27
D: -
size: -
CDR3: CASSFRGQGAYGYTF
DNA: TGTGCCAGCAGTTTTCGAGGGCAGGGCGCCTATGGCTACACCTTC

J: TRBJ1-3
V: TRBV5-1
D: -
size: -
CDR3: CASSLAGTKVGNTIYF
DNA: TGCGCCAGCAGCTTAGCCGGGACCAAGGTCGGAAACACCATATATTTT

J: TRBJ2-3
V: TRBV27
D: TRBD2
size: -
CDR3: CASSFGASGRVDTQYF
DNA: TGTGCCAGCAGTTTTGGGGCTAGCGGGAGGGTAGATACGCAGTATTTT

J: TRBJ2-5
V: TRBV5-1
D: -
size: -
CDR3: CASSTTGPYQETQYF
DNA: TGCGCCAGCAGCACGACAGGACCGTACCAAGAGACCCAGTACTTC

J: TRBJ1-2
V: TRBV18
D: -
size: -
CDR3: CASSSQGIDGYTF
DNA: TGTGCCAGCTCATCGCAGGGCATTGATGGCTACACCTTC

J: TRBJ2-7
V: TRBV7-9
D: -
size: many
CDR3: CASSLAYPGNEQYF
DNA: TGTGCCAGCAGCTTAGCCTACCCAGGGAACGAGCAGTACTTC

J: TRBJ1-2
V: TRBV7-6
D: -
size: -
CDR3: CASSLGGTLNYGYTF
DNA: TGTGCCAGCAGCTTAGGGGGGACCCTCAACTATGGCTACACCTTC

J: TRBJ1-5
V: TRBV12-3/TRBV12-4
D: -
size: -
CDR3: CASSFIAREGNQPQHF
DNA: TGTGCCAGCAGTTTTATCGCCAGGGAGGGCAATCAGCCCCAGCATTTT

J: TRBJ1-1
V: TRBV20-1
D: -
size: -
CDR3: CSAPPRLARGTEAFF
DNA: TGCAGTGCTCCCCCCCGCTTGGCTCGGGGCACTGAAGCTTTCTTT

J: TRBJ2-7
V: TRBV5-1
D: TRBD2
size: -
CDR3: CASSPLAGRIYEQYF
DNA: TGCGCCAGCAGCCCCCTAGCGGGACGGATCTACGAGCAGTACTTC

J: TRBJ2-6
V: TRBV20-1
D: TRBD2
size: many
CDR3: CSATPRGAGANVLTF
DNA: TGCAGTGCGACCCCCCGGGGGGCTGGGGCCAACGTCCTGACTTTC

J: TRBJ2-2
V: TRBV12-3/TRBV12-4
D: TRBD1
size: few
CDR3: CASSSRGTANTGELFF
DNA: TGTGCCAGCAGTTCAAGGGGGACAGCGAACACCGGGGAGCTGTTTTTT

J: TRBJ2-1
V: TRBV5-1
D: -
size: -
CDR3: CASSFVLDEQFF
DNA: TGCGCCAGCAGCTTTGTACTGGATGAGCAGTTCTTC

J: TRBJ2-1
V: TRBV2
D: -
size: few
CDR3: CATWGAGFYEQFF
DNA: TGTGCCACCTGGGGGGCGGGCTTCTATGAGCAGTTCTTC

J: TRBJ1-1
V: TRBV12-3/TRBV12-4
D: -
size: few
CDR3: CASSFYRLNTEAFF
DNA: TGTGCCAGCAGTTTCTACAGGTTGAACACTGAAGCTTTCTTT

J: TRBJ2-5
V: TRBV7-9
D: -
size: -
CDR3: CASSSGPPGGCETQYF
DNA: TGTGCCAGCAGCTCGGGACCACCGGGCGGGTGTGAGACCCAGTACTTC

J: TRBJ2-1
V: TRBV24-1
D: TRBD1
size: many
CDR3: CATSDFLGQGNNEQFF
DNA: TGTGCCACCAGTGATTTCCTAGGACAGGGGAACAATGAGCAGTTCTTC

J: TRBJ2-1
V: TRBV9
D: -
size: few
CDR3: CASSVVLGLLPNEQFF
DNA: TGTGCCAGCAGCGTAGTTTTAGGGCTCTTACCCAATGAGCAGTTCTTC

J: TRBJ2-1
V: TRBV3-1
D: TRBD2
size: few
CDR3: CASSRRPSGSDEQFF
DNA: TGTGCCAGCAGTCGGCGGCCTAGCGGGAGTGATGAGCAGTTCTTC

J: TRBJ2-7
V: TRBV4-1
D: -
size: -
CDR3: CASSPPLRTADYEQYF
DNA: TGCGCCAGCAGCCCGCCCCTTAGGACGGCCGACTACGAGCAGTACTTC

J: TRBJ2-4
V: TRBV12-3/TRBV12-4
D: -
size: few
CDR3: CASRGRPGHSSKNIQYF
DNA: TGTGCCAGCAGGGGGCGACCGGGACACTCATCTAAAAACATTCAGTACTTC